This T cell receptor (beta chain) emerged from a study of vaccination effects on CD4 cells after COVID-19. Whole-study findings and limits: The study dataset contains few convalescent patients and includes no early post-infection timepoints. Cross-reaction with common cold coronaviruses was seen in only 1 of 255 vaccine-induced clones from healthy vaccinees.

Concerning this clone itself: Its antigen is not identified.

Germline V lookup: CDR1 LGHDT, CDR2 YNNKEL (reference sequence). The V end was cut by 1 base, the J end by 14 bases, with 21 bases between. The CDR3 is made up of 16 amino acids. Within the ViraFEST assay, antigen-specific CD4+ T cells underwent expansion with viral peptide pools prior to sequencing. Cultured cells yielded isolated CD4+ T cells after approximately nine days. Among the vaccine recipients, none had a prior SARS-CoV-2 infection, and nucleocapsid antibodies were negative. Roughly 2.1 million PBMC per well were cultured with 9 to 10 IU/ml IL-2 and about 10 ug/ml peptides. Fresh IL-2-containing medium replaced half the medium on days 3 and 7. Assay used: immunoSEQ multiplex PCR; TCRdb lists only in-frame clones, some missing. The sample carries around 71,000 clones, under 75% recorded once.

This rearrangement joins TRBV3-1 (or the pseudogene TRBV3-2) to TRBJ1-6; D perhaps matches TRBD1 (5 bases). The receptor was derived from a human donor who received a COVID-19 vaccine. Here the sequenced sample was CD4+ T cells from PBMCs cultured with HCoV-OC43 spike peptides, taken before COVID-19 vaccination. The subset: HCoV-OC43 spike overlapping peptide pool stimulation. In DNA form, the CDR3 reads TGTGCCAGCAGCCAAGGAGTTGGAACAGGAGTAGGGTCCCTCCACTTT. This encodes CASSQGVGTGVGSLHF.